This TCR beta chain was sequenced for a study of shared clonotypes between healthy human individuals. Overall study results and limits: Sampling involved blood alone; tissue repertoires likely differ.

CD4+ cells were split into CD45RA+ naive and CD45RA-negative memory subsets. Notes on this clone: The antigen is not known.

V dropped 3 bases and J dropped 5 bases, with 16 bases sitting between them. Germline V gene data show CDR1 as LGHNT and CDR2 as FRNRAP. The CDR3 totals 15 residues. Produced via immunoSEQ multiplex PCR; TCRdb's table is partial and in-frame only. This sample has 2 million to 2.5 million clones, with over 85% found just once. This TCR derives from a man aged 18-30 years in good health. Sequenced: naive CD4+ T cells sorted from blood. Specified subset: CD45RA+ positively selected. J is TRBJ1-1 and V is TRBV12-5, with D possibly TRBD1 on 5 matching bases. The CDR3, as DNA: TGTGCTAGTGGTTTATTAGAGGGGAGTGAGACTGAAGCTTTCTTT. It yields the protein CASGLLEGSETEAFF.